Listed below are T cell receptor beta chains from one sample, sequenced in a study of T cell repertoires in cytomegalovirus infection. No antigen is known for these receptors. TCRdb recomputed calls from the reads with MiXCR, one row per CDR3 protein. The sample lists 450,000 to 650,000 distinct CDR3 sequences, around 40% occurring once. Source: cultured PBMCs, taken from culture after CMV antigen stimulation. These receptor sequences come from a human donor in good health (CMV status not recorded). Some clones in this sample may be carry-over from other donors' samples. Both conserved end residues are part of each CDR3. The order of the fields is J gene, V gene, clone size, D gene, CDR3 protein, CDR3 DNA. The D gene is left open where the match is weak. Size is stated for part of the rows, as once, few or many counts, or as a class when the clone is expanded.

TRBJ1-6,TRBV7-6,NA,NA,CASSLGGGPNSPLHF,TGTGCCAGCAGCTTAGGCGGGGGGCCTAATTCACCCCTCCACTTT
TRBJ1-2,TRBV6-1,many,NA,CASSDVAGDDSYTF,TGTGCCAGCAGTGATGTAGCAGGGGACGATAGCTACACCTTC
TRBJ2-1,TRBV19,NA,NA,CASSIYAGSSYNEQFF,TGTGCCAGTAGTATCTATGCGGGCAGCTCCTACAATGAGCAGTTCTTC
TRBJ2-2,TRBV5-4,NA,NA,CASKSNTGELFF,TGTGCCAGCAAGAGTAACACCGGGGAGCTGTTTTTT
TRBJ2-1,TRBV7-9,NA,NA,CASSPGSNRQFF,TGTGCCAGCAGCCCGGGATCAAATCGCCAGTTCTTC
TRBJ2-7,TRBV7-2,many,TRBD2,CASSPRGGLAGDRPDEQYF,TGTGCCAGCAGCCCAAGGGGGGGACTAGCGGGAGATCGGCCCGACGAGCAGTACTTC
TRBJ1-1,TRBV7-2,NA,NA,CASSFVHNTEAFF,TGTGCCAGCAGCTTTGTCCATAACACTGAAGCTTTCTTT
TRBJ2-7,TRBV27,few,NA,CASSLLGTSYEQYF,TGTGCCAGCAGTTTGCTAGGGACCTCCTACGAGCAGTACTTC
TRBJ2-7,TRBV6-1,few,NA,CASSPGTESSYEQYF,TGTGCCAGCAGCCCAGGGACGGAAAGCTCCTACGAGCAGTACTTC
TRBJ2-7,TRBV2,NA,TRBD2,CASNPLGTSGVNEQYF,TGTGCCAGCAACCCTCTTGGGACTAGCGGGGTAAACGAGCAGTACTTC
TRBJ1-5,TRBV6-6,NA,NA,CASSQDSPNQPQHF,TGTGCCAGCAGTCAGGACAGCCCCAATCAGCCCCAGCATTTT
TRBJ2-1,TRBV15,NA,NA,CTTSSTRQERVLGALDEQFF,TGTACCACCAGCAGTACTCGACAGGAAAGGGTTTTGGGCGCCTTGGATGAGCAGTTCTTC
TRBJ2-5,TRBV19,NA,NA,CASSKTPRAGGGETQYF,TGTGCCAGTAGTAAGACCCCAAGGGCTGGAGGGGGAGAGACCCAGTACTTC
TRBJ1-6,TRBV2,NA,NA,CATDPRDYVDSPLHF,TGTGCCACTGACCCCCGGGATTATGTTGATTCACCCCTCCACTTT
TRBJ2-1,TRBV7-9,few,NA,CASSLMGDEQFF,TGTGCCAGCAGCTTAATGGGAGATGAGCAGTTCTTC
TRBJ2-7,TRBV14,once,NA,CASSQEFTGLSEQYF,TGTGCCAGCAGCCAAGAATTTACAGGGCTGTCCGAGCAGTACTTC
TRBJ2-7,TRBV7-2,few,TRBD1,CASSLEGTGGYEQYF,TGTGCCAGCAGCTTAGAGGGGACAGGGGGCTACGAGCAGTACTTC
TRBJ2-2,TRBV12-3/TRBV12-4,few,TRBD1,CASSFGWAGGMGTGELFF,TGTGCCAGCAGTTTTGGATGGGCAGGGGGCATGGGCACCGGGGAGCTGTTTTTT
TRBJ1-2,TRBV7-2,few,NA,CASSLERQLIYGYTF,TGTGCCAGCAGCTTAGAGCGTCAGCTCATCTATGGCTACACCTTC
TRBJ1-4,TRBV12-3/TRBV12-4,once,TRBD1,CASSLGQGRGLLFF,TGTGCCAGCAGTCTCGGACAGGGAAGAGGATTACTGTTTTTT
TRBJ2-2,TRBV18,NA,NA,CASSPQGPGAGELFF,TGTGCCAGCTCACCACAGGGACCGGGTGCCGGGGAGCTGTTTTTT
TRBJ1-1,TRBV28,NA,NA,CASSLTLGTEAFF,TGTGCCAGCAGTTTGACGTTGGGGACTGAAGCTTTCTTT
TRBJ2-2,TRBV28,once,NA,CASTQVGVYESGELFF,TGTGCCAGCACCCAAGTGGGGGTTTACGAAAGCGGGGAGCTGTTTTTT
TRBJ2-1,TRBV7-2,NA,TRBD2,CASSLLTGTRNWQFF,TGTGCCAGCAGCCTCCTAACCGGGACTAGAAATTGGCAGTTCTTC
TRBJ2-5,TRBV7-2,NA,TRBD1,CASSPGNRGRETQYF,TGTGCCAGCAGCCCCGGAAACAGGGGGCGGGAGACCCAGTACTTC
TRBJ1-1,TRBV7-9,NA,NA,CASSSLRGVNTEAFF,TGTGCCAGCAGCTCCCTAAGGGGGGTGAACACTGAAGCTTTCTTT
TRBJ2-7,TRBV20-1,NA,NA,CSAPGLDSYEQYF,TGCAGTGCTCCGGGACTTGACTCCTACGAGCAGTACTTC
TRBJ2-7,TRBV7-9,few,TRBD2,CASSPRTGTRHYEQYF,TGTGCCAGCAGCCCACGAACCGGGACTAGACATTACGAGCAGTACTTC
TRBJ2-1,TRBV7-2,many,TRBD1,CASSSRQGSDEQFF,TGTGCCAGCAGCTCGCGACAGGGTTCCGATGAGCAGTTCTTC
TRBJ2-4,TRBV4-3,NA,TRBD2,CASSQDLGLAGGGDIQYF,TGCGCCAGCAGCCAAGATCTAGGACTAGCGGGCGGGGGCGACATTCAGTACTTC
TRBJ2-1,TRBV7-2,NA,NA,CASSLGAGTEQFF,TGTGCCAGCAGCTTAGGAGCGGGCACTGAGCAGTTCTTC
TRBJ2-3,TRBV7-9,NA,NA,CASSFQRAARTQYF,TGTGCCAGCAGCTTTCAAAGGGCCGCCCGTACGCAGTATTTT
TRBJ2-1,TRBV12-3/TRBV12-4,NA,NA,CASTFSGDEQFF,TGTGCCAGCACCTTTAGCGGTGACGAGCAGTTCTTC
TRBJ2-1,TRBV4-3,NA,NA,CASSQESAGAFSSYNEQFF,TGCGCCAGCAGCCAAGAATCGGCAGGGGCCTTCAGCTCCTACAATGAGCAGTTCTTC
TRBJ2-1,TRBV18,NA,TRBD2,CASSTGLGGSDEQFF,TGTGCCAGCTCAACGGGGCTCGGCGGGAGTGATGAGCAGTTCTTC
TRBJ2-2,TRBV6-6,NA,NA,CASFIRGTTGELFF,TGTGCCAGCTTCATACGGGGGACTACCGGGGAGCTGTTTTTT
TRBJ2-5,TRBV11-2,once,NA,CASTDAPRNRGGKAQYF,TGTGCCAGCACCGACGCGCCCCGGAACAGGGGGGGGAAGGCCCAGTACTTC
TRBJ1-5,TRBV28,few,NA,CASSFTSGFNQPQHF,TGTGCCAGCAGTTTTACCTCAGGGTTCAATCAGCCCCAGCATTTT
TRBJ2-1,TRBV7-6,NA,TRBD2,CASSLASGRAANEQFF,TGTGCCAGCAGCTTAGCTAGCGGGAGGGCCGCTAATGAGCAGTTCTTC
TRBJ1-2,TRBV7-2,NA,NA,CASMGQNYGYTF,TGTGCCAGCATGGGGCAGAACTATGGCTACACCTTC
TRBJ2-5,TRBV7-2,few,NA,CASSARSGETQYF,TGTGCCAGCAGCGCCCGGAGTGGGGAGACCCAGTACTTC
TRBJ2-2,TRBV7-2,NA,NA,CASSLAYDSVTTGELFF,TGTGCCAGCAGCTTAGCGTATGACAGCGTTACCACCGGGGAGCTGTTTTTT
TRBJ2-7,TRBV7-2,few,TRBD2,CASSSGTSGLGYEQYF,TGTGCCAGCAGCTCAGGGACTAGCGGCCTGGGGTACGAGCAGTACTTC
TRBJ1-4,TRBV7-6,few,NA,CASSPGLPNEKLFF,TGTGCCAGCAGCCCAGGGCTACCTAATGAAAAACTGTTTTTT
TRBJ2-7,TRBV20-1,NA,TRBD1,CSAYDRGSYEQYF,TGCAGTGCTTACGACAGGGGGTCCTACGAGCAGTACTTC
TRBJ1-6,TRBV6-6,NA,TRBD1,CASTNDRANSPLHF,TGTGCCAGCACCAACGACAGGGCTAATTCACCCCTCCACTTT
TRBJ2-1,TRBV7-2,few,NA,CASSFGSLGEQFF,TGTGCCAGCAGCTTTGGGAGTCTCGGTGAGCAGTTCTTC
TRBJ1-1,TRBV27,NA,NA,CASSFNRANTEAFF,TGTGCCAGCAGTTTCAACAGAGCGAACACTGAAGCTTTCTTT
TRBJ2-2,TRBV2,few,NA,CASAPGGALNTGELFF,TGTGCCAGCGCCCCGGGCGGGGCCCTAAACACCGGGGAGCTGTTTTTT
TRBJ2-7,TRBV7-8,many,NA,CASALALAGLGEQYF,TGTGCCAGCGCCCTCGCCTTGGCGGGGCTTGGCGAGCAGTACTTC
TRBJ2-3,TRBV7-8,few,NA,CASSLPGTDTQYF,TGTGCCAGCAGCTTACCTGGCACAGATACGCAGTATTTT
TRBJ1-5,TRBV12-3/TRBV12-4,NA,NA,CASSLSAASSNQPQHF,TGTGCCAGCAGTTTAAGCGCAGCATCTAGCAATCAGCCCCAGCATTTT
TRBJ2-2,TRBV7-9,few,NA,CASSLWRTANTGELFF,TGTGCCAGCAGCTTATGGCGGACAGCGAACACCGGGGAGCTGTTTTTT
TRBJ2-7,TRBV7-2,NA,NA,CASSSSIARPAYEQYF,TGTGCCAGCAGCTCATCCATAGCGAGACCTGCCTACGAGCAGTACTTC
TRBJ2-7,TRBV7-8,NA,NA,CASTSLHEQYF,TGTGCCAGCACCTCCCTCCACGAGCAGTACTTC
TRBJ2-1,TRBV6-6,few,TRBD2,CASSYSASGLGSYEQFF,TGTGCCAGCAGTTACTCAGCTAGCGGCCTGGGCTCATATGAGCAGTTCTTC
TRBJ2-3,TRBV4-3,NA,NA,CASSPGLGNTDTQYF,TGCGCCAGCAGCCCAGGGTTGGGTAACACAGATACGCAGTATTTT